This T cell receptor beta chain was observed in a study of identical twins. Unique molecular identifiers were present on the cDNA, and a universal primer site came from template switching. From the 5' RACE reads, TCRdb called clonotypes with MiXCR, one entry per CDR3 protein. Of about 530,000 distinct CDR3 sequences in the sample, over 12% are singletons; the top ten hold around 0.4%. CDR1 MGHRA and CDR2 YSYEKL come from the germline V gene. The CDR3 consists of 15 residues. Trimming shortened V by 1 base and J by 6 bases, and 14 bases separated the two germline ends. These data also formed part of another study, on yellow fever vaccine responses in identical twins.

The TCR sequence derives from a woman in her late teens or twenties in good health. Sequencing was carried out using CD4+ T cells sorted from blood. J is TRBJ2-3 and V is TRBV4-1, with TRBD1 as a possible D gene (5 bases). CDR3 sequence: CASSQVVLHRDTQYF. The CDR3 bases are TGCGCCAGCAGCCAAGTAGTTCTCCACAGGGATACGCAGTATTTT.